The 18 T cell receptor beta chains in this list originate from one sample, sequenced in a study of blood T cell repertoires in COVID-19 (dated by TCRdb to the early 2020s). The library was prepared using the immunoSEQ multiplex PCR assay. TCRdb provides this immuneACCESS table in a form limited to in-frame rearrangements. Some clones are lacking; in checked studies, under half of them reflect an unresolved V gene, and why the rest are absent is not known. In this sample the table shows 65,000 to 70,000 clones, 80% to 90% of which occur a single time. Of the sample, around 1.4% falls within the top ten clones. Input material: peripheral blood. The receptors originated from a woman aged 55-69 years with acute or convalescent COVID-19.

The CDR3 nucleotides are TGTGCCAGCTCCACCGGGACTCTCTCCTACGAGCAGTACTTC. Protein sequence: CASSTGTLSYEQYF. The chain is built from TRBV7-6 and TRBJ2-7, with a tentative D call TRBD2 (6 bases). V was shortened by 8 bases and J by 0 bases, with 14 bases between the two germline ends. The CDR3 has 14 amino acids. Germline CDR1 reads SGHVS; CDR2 reads FNYEAQ. The full variable domain, with the rest looked up from reference TRBV7-6 and TRBJ2-7, is GAGVSQSPRYKVTKRGQDVALRCDPISGHVSLYWYRQALGQGPEFLTYFNYEAQQDKSGLPNDRFSAERPEGSISTLTIQRTEQRDSAMYRCASSTGTLSYEQYFGPGTRLTVT.

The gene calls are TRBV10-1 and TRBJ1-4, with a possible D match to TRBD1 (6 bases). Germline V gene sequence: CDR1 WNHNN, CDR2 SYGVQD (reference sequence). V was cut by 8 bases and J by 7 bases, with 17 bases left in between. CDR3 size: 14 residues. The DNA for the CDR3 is TGCGCCAGCCCCAGGGGACAATTGGGTGAAAAACTGTTTTTT. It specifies CASPRGQLGEKLFF.

The CDR3: CASSSSMNTGELFF. CDR3 bases: TGTGCCAGCAGTTCTAGTATGAACACCGGGGAGCTGTTTTTT. This chain connects TRBV6-5 to TRBJ2-2; D is unresolved. CDR1 is MNHEY, CDR2 SVGAGI, per germline. The CDR3 is made up of 14 amino acids. Trimming left V 4 bases short and J 1 base short, with 7 bases between.

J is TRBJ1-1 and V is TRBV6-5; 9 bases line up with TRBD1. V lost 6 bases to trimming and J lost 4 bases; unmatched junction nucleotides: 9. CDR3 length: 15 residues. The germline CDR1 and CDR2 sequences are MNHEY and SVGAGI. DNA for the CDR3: TGTGCCAGCAGCCTGGGACAGGGAGGCGGCACTGAAGCTTTCTTT. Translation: CASSLGQGGGTEAFF.

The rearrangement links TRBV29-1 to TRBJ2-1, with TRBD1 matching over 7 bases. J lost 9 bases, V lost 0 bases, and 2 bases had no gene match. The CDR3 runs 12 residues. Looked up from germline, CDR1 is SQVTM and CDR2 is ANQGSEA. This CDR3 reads CSVEDWDSEQFF. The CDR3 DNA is TGCAGCGTTGAAGATTGGGACAGTGAGCAGTTCTTC.

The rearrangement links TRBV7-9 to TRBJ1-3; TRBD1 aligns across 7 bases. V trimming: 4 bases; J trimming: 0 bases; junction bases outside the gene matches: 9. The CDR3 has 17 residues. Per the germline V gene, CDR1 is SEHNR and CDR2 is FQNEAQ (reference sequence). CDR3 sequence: CASSSRDSPSSGNTIYF. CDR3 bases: TGTGCCAGCAGCTCCCGGGACAGCCCGAGCTCTGGAAACACCATATATTTT.

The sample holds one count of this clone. The CDR3 DNA sequence: TGTGCCACCAGTGATTTTGGCAGGGGGCAATACAATGAGCAGTTCTTC. It specifies CATSDFGRGQYNEQFF. The chain has TRBV24-1 and TRBJ2-1, with 8 bases identical to TRBD1. Germline V gives CDR1 KGHDR, CDR2 SFDVKD. The CDR3 contains 16 residues. The junction had 5 bases not matched to a gene; V was cut back by 1 base and J by 4 bases.

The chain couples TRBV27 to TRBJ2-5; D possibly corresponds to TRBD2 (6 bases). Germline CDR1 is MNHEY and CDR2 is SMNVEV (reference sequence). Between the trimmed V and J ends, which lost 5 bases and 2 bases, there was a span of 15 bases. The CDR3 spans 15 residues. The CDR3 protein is CASSVEGRGQETQYF. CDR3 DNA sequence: TGTGCCAGCAGTGTGGAGGGACGAGGGCAAGAGACCCAGTACTTC.

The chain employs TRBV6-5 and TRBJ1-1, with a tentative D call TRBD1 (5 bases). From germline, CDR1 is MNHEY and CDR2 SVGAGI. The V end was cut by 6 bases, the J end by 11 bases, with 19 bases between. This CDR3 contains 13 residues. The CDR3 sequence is CASSPGRGREAFF. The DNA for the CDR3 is TGTGCCAGCAGCCCGGGGCGGGGTAGGGAGGCTTTCTTT.

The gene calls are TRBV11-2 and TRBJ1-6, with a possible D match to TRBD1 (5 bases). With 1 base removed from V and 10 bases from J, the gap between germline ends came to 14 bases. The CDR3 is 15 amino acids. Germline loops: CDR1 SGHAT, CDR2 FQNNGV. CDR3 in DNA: TGTGCCAGCAGCTTAGTAGGTCAGGGTCGATCACCCCTCCACTTT. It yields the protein CASSLVGQGRSPLHF.

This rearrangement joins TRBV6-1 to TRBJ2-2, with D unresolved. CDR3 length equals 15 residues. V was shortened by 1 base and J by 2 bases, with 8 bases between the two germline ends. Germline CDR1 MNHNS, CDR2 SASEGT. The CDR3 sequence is CASSEVGGNTGELFF. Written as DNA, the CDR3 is TGTGCCAGCAGTGAAGTTGGCGGAAACACCGGGGAGCTGTTTTTT.

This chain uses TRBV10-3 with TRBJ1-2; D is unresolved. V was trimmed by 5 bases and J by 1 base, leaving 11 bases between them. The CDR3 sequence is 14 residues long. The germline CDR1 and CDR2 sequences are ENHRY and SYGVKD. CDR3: CAISPGRGNYGYTF. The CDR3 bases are TGTGCCATCAGTCCTGGGCGGGGTAACTATGGCTACACCTTC.

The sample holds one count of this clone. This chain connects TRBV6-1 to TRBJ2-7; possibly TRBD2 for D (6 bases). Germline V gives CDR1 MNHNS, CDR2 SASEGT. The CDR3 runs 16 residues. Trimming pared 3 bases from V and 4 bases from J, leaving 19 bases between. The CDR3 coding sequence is TGTGCCAGCAGTGACAGGGCGGGAAGTTACGGGTACGAGCAGTACTTC. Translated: CASSDRAGSYGYEQYF.

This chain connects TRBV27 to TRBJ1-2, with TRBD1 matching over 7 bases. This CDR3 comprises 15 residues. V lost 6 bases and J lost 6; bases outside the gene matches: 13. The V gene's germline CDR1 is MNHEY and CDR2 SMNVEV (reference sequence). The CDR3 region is CASSTVRTGDHGYTF. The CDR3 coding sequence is TGTGCCAGCAGCACCGTCCGAACAGGGGATCATGGCTACACCTTC.

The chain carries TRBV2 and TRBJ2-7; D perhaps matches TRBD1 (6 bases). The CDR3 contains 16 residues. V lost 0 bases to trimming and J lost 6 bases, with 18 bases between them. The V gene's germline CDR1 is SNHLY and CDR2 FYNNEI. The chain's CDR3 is CASSEAGWGREGEQYF. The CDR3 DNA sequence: TGTGCCAGCAGTGAAGCGGGGTGGGGGCGCGAAGGCGAGCAGTACTTC.

DNA for the CDR3: TGTGCCAGCAGCCCAAGAGGACAGGGGGGTGAGCAGTACTTC. This sequence encodes CASSPRGQGGEQYF. V usage is TRBV3-1 (or the pseudogene TRBV3-2) and J usage is TRBJ2-7; 10 nucleotides align to TRBD1. Germline-derived CDR1 and CDR2 are LGHDT and YNNKEL (reference sequence). With 4 bases clipped from V and 7 bases from J, the junction kept 7 bases outside the gene matches. This CDR3 is built from 14 residues.

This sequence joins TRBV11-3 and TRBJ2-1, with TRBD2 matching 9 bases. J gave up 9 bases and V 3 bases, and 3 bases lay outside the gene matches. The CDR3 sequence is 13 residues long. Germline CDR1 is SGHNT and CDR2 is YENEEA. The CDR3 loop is CASSFSGSTEQFF. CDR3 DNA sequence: TGTGCCAGCAGCTTTAGCGGGAGTACTGAGCAGTTCTTC. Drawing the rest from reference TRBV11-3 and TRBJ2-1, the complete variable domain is EAGVVQSPRYKIIEKKQPVAFWCNPISGHNTLYWYLQNLGQGPELLIRYENEEAVDDSQLPKDRFSAERLKGVDSTLKIQPAELGDSAVYLCASSFSGSTEQFFGPGTRLTVL.

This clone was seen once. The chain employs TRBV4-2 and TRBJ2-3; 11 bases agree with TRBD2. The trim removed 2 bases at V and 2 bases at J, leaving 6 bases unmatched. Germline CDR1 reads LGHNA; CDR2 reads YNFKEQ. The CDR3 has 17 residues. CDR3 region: CASSQTLAGGPTDTQYF. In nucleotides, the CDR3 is TGTGCCAGCAGCCAAACCTTAGCGGGGGGGCCCACAGATACGCAGTATTTT.